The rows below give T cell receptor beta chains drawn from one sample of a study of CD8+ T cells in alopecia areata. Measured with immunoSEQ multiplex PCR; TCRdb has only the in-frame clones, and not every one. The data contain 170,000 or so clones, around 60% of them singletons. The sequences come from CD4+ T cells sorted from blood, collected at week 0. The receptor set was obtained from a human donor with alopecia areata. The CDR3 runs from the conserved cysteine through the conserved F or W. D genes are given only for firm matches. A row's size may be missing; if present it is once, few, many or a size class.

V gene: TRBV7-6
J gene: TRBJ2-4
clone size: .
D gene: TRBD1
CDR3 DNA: TGTGCCAGCAGCATTCGACAGGGAGACATTCAGTACTTC
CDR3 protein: CASSIRQGDIQYF

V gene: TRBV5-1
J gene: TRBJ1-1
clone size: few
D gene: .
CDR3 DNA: TGCGCCAGCAGCTCCTCCACCGTGGGGGCTGAAGCTTTCTTT
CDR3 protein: CASSSSTVGAEAFF

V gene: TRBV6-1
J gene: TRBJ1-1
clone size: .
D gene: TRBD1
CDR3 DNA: TGTGCCACCTTTACCAGACAGGGGAGGAACACTGAAGCTTTCTTT
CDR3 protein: CATFTRQGRNTEAFF

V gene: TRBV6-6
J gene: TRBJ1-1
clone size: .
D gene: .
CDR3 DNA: TGTACCTCCCTGGGGCCGAACACTGAAGCTTTCTTT
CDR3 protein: CTSLGPNTEAFF

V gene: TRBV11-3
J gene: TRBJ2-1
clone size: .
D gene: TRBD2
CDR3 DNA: TGTGCCAGCACCTTGGGGGCTAGCGGGGAGTTTGAGCAGTTCTTC
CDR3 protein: CASTLGASGEFEQFF

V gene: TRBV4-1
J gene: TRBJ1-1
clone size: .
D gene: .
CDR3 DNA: TGCGCCAGCAGCCAAGATCGCGGGGTATGGAACACTGAAGCTTTCTTT
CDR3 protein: CASSQDRGVWNTEAFF

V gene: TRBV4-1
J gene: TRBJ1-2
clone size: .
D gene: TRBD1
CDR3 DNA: TGCGCCAGCAGCCAAGGGGAACGGACAGGAGAGGGGTATGGCTACACCTTC
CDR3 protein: CASSQGERTGEGYGYTF

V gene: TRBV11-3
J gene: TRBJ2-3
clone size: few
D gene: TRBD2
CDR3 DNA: TGTGCCAGCAGCTCCCCGGCTAGCGGGGGCTCGTGGAGGGATACGCAGTATTTT
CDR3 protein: CASSSPASGGSWRDTQYF

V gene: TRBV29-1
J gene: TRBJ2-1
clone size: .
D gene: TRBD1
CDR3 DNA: TGCAGCGTTGCCGACAGGGGCGGGACTCATGAGCAGTTCTTC
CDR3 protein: CSVADRGGTHEQFF

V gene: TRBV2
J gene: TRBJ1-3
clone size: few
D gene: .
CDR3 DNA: TGTGCCAGCAGTCCGACAGTCTCTGGAAACACCATATATTTT
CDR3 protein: CASSPTVSGNTIYF

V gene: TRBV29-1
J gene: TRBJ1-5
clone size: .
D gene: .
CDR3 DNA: TGCACACCGACTCAAGACAATCAGCCCCAGCATTTT
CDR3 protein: CTPTQDNQPQHF

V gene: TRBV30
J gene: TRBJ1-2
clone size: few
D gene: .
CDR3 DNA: TGTGCCTGGAGTCTGTTGACAGCGGGCTACACCTTC
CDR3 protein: CAWSLLTAGYTF

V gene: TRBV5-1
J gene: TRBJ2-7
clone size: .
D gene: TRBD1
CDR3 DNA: TGCGCCAGCAGCTTTGATCAGGGGGCGCGGTACTTC
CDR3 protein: CASSFDQGARYF

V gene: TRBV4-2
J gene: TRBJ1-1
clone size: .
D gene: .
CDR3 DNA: TGTGCCAGCAGCCAATTTGAGTTGGACAGCTCTGAAGCTTTCTTT
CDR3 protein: CASSQFELDSSEAFF

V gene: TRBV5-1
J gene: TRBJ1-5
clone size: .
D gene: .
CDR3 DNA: TGCGCCAGCAGCTTGGGCAGCAATCAGCCCCAGCATTTT
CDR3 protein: CASSLGSNQPQHF

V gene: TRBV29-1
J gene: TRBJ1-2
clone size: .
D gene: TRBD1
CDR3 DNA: TGCAGCGTTGAACGGACAGGGGGCGGGATTGGCTACACCTTC
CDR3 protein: CSVERTGGGIGYTF

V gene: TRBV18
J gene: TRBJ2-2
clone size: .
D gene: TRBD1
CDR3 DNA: TGTGCCAGCTCACCACCGAGGGGGCCATCGAACACCGGGGAGCTGTTTTTT
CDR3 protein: CASSPPRGPSNTGELFF

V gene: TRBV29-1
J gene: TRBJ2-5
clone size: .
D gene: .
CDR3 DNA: TGCAGCCTGTCGGGGGCGGATTTCGAGACCCAGTACTTC
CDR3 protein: CSLSGADFETQYF

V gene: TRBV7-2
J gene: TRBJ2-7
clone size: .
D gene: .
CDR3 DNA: TGTGCCAGCAGCTTAGACGGGCAGCGCTCCTACGAGCAGTACTTC
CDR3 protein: CASSLDGQRSYEQYF

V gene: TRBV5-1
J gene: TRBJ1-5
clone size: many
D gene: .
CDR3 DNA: TGCGCCAGCAGCTTGGGCGGGGGCGAGGGTCAGCCCCAGCATTTT
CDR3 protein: CASSLGGGEGQPQHF

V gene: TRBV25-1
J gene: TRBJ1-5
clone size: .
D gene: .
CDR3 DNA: TGTGCCAGCAGCGTGTACGATCAGCCCCAGCATTTT
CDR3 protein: CASSVYDQPQHF

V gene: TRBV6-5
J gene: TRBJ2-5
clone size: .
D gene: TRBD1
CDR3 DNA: TGTGCCAGCAGTCGGGACAGGGTAGAGACCCAGTACTTC
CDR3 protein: CASSRDRVETQYF

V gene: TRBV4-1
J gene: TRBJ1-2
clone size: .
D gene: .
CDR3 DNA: TGCGCCAGCAGCCAAGGGAGCCAGGGGCTGGGGAACTATGGCTACACCTTC
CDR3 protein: CASSQGSQGLGNYGYTF

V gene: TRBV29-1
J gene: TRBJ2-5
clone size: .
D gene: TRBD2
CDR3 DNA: TGCAGCGTTGTTCAACCTAGCGGCCCGGAGACCCAGTACTTC
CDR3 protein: CSVVQPSGPETQYF

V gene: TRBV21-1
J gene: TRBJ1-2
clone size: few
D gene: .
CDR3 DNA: TGTGCCAGCAGCAAAGAGATCAGGGGGGACTATGGCTACACCTTC
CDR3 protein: CASSKEIRGDYGYTF

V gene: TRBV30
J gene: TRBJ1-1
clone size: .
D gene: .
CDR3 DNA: TGTGCCTGGAAGGGTCGGATCCTCATGAACACTGAAGCTTTCTTT
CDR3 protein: CAWKGRILMNTEAFF

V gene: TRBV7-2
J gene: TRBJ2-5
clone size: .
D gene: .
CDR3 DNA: TGTGCCAGCAGCTTAGACAGGATCGAGACCCAGTACTTC
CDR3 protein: CASSLDRIETQYF